This note documents a single TCR beta chain sequence. Its antigen is currently not known. Base qualities were left out, and no much larger clone turns up one base away. The immunoSEQ Assay, a bias-controlled multiplex PCR, was used to amplify TCRbeta CDR3 regions from genomic DNA. In the source study's methods: Within the assay, amplification of reference gene primers was used to estimate how many nucleated cells each sample contained. Sequence reads were collapsed and filtered to measure the absolute abundance of every unique TCRbeta CDR3 rearrangement. For each sample, productive Simpson clonality was calculated as the square root of Simpson's diversity index over productive rearrangements. TCRdb holds this immuneACCESS table with in-frame rearrangements only. Some clones are missing; in checked studies, unresolved V genes explain under half, and the rest has no known cause. The V and J calls and the clone size are those of that table, but D and trimming were determined from the DNA. The sample table contains approximately 240,000 clones; only one count was recorded for more than 65% of them. The ten biggest clones cover approximately 4% of the sample.

The cysteine opens and the phenylalanine closes a CDR3 of 17 amino acids. The kept DNA is CDR3 alone, 51 bases in frame from the first base. V loses 1 base at its end and J loses 1 base; junction bases beyond the gene matches: 7. As encoded in the germline V gene, CDR1 is MNHNS while CDR2 is SASEGT. Whole blood was collected in K2EDTA tubes by collaborating institutions according to the institutions' own protocols. For TCRbeta analysis, collaborators shipped samples in one of three forms: frozen whole blood, isolated PBMCs, or DNA extracted from either of those sample types. This sample was included in a study of blood T cell repertoires in COVID-19 (TCRdb year 2020). As for the study more broadly: Samples from collaborators originated in the United States, Italy and Spain and spanned both the acute and convalescent phases of COVID-19. The samples were drawn from the first 160 participants of the ongoing ImmuneRACE study and from about 1,200 subjects provided by 6 global collaborators. Where available, HLA class I and class II types were obtained from metadata supplied by the sample provider rather than from assay-based typing. The repertoires were released in a freely available public database intended as a resource for research on the immune response to SARS-CoV-2. A de-identified subject ID, COVID-19 status, age in years and sex were almost always included in the sample metadata. Deeply sampled blood TCRbeta repertoires from subjects exposed to, actively infected with, or recovered from COVID-19 were included in the dataset. The material from the prospective study consisted of cDNA or gDNA derived from T cells, B-cell-depleted T cells, or PBMCs. Paper-wide results and their limitations: How much clinical and demographic metadata was included differed by source and by participant, and the metadata was provided uncurated.

The chain is encoded by TRBV6-1 joined to TRBJ1-5, and 7 junction bases match TRBD1. This sequence was found in a woman in her forties with active or convalescent COVID-19. Material for sequencing was peripheral blood. The DNA sequence is given as TGTGCCAGCAGTGAAGTACCACCAGGGGGGAGCAATCAGCCCCAGCATTTT. Translated, this is CASSEVPPGGSNQPQHF.